Listed below are T cell receptor beta chains from one sample, sequenced in a study of shared clonotypes between healthy human individuals. Measured with immunoSEQ multiplex PCR; TCRdb has only the in-frame clones, and not every one. The sample includes about 1.1 million clones, approximately 80% of them seen just once. Input material: memory CD4+ T cells from PBMCs. These TCRs come from a young man in good health. Some clones in this sample may be carry-over from other donors' samples. Both conserved end residues are part of each CDR3. The D gene is left open where the match is weak. Size values are once, few and many counts, or a class for expanded clones, and some rows have none.

d_call	j_call	v_call	clone_size	cdr3_nt	cdr3_aa
NA	TRBJ1-1	TRBV5-1	many	TGCGCCAGCAGCACTGAACAGGGCAGAACTGAAGCTTTCTTT	CASSTEQGRTEAFF
NA	TRBJ2-3	TRBV15	NA	TGTGCCACCAGCAGAGATCCGACAGATACGCAGTATTTT	CATSRDPTDTQYF
NA	TRBJ1-1	TRBV28	NA	TGTGCCAGCGGCGGACTGATAACTGAAGCTTTCTTT	CASGGLITEAFF
NA	TRBJ2-7	TRBV28	NA	TGTGCCAGCAGTTTAGGCAACTACGAGCAGTACTTC	CASSLGNYEQYF
TRBD1	TRBJ2-7	TRBV9	NA	TGTGCCAGCAGCTCAGGGACAGCGTCCTACGAGCAGTACTTC	CASSSGTASYEQYF
NA	TRBJ2-1	TRBV11-2	NA	TGTGCCAGCAGCCCCAGTGGGGGGCTTGGAGAGCAGTTCTTC	CASSPSGGLGEQFF
NA	TRBJ2-1	TRBV19	NA	TGTGCCAGTAGCCCCCCCGGGACCTACAATGAGCAGTTCTTC	CASSPPGTYNEQFF
NA	TRBJ1-3	TRBV7-3	NA	TGTGCCAGCAGCTTAGGCCCGGCAGCAGCTGGAAACACCATATATTTT	CASSLGPAAAGNTIYF
TRBD2	TRBJ2-3	TRBV9	NA	TGTGCCAGCAGCGTTAGCCTAGCGGGGTCTAGCACAGATACGCAGTATTTT	CASSVSLAGSSTDTQYF
NA	TRBJ1-2	TRBV28	NA	TGTGCCAGCAGGGCGGGACGGTCCCAGGGTGGCTACACCTTC	CASRAGRSQGGYTF
NA	TRBJ2-2	TRBV5-4	few	TGTGCCAGCAGCTTGGACTGGGGGAACACCGGGGAGCTGTTTTTT	CASSLDWGNTGELFF
NA	TRBJ2-5	TRBV11-3	NA	TGTGCCAGCAGCCCAGGAGGACAGCCCACGGGGACCCAGTACTTC	CASSPGGQPTGTQYF
TRBD1	TRBJ1-2	TRBV14	NA	TGTGCCAGCAGCCAAGGGGGACAGGGGGCTGGTGGCTACACCTTC	CASSQGGQGAGGYTF
TRBD1	TRBJ2-1	TRBV18	NA	TGTGCCAGCTCACCAGTCGGACAGGGAGCCTACAATGAGCAGTTCTTC	CASSPVGQGAYNEQFF
TRBD2	TRBJ2-7	TRBV6-4	NA	TGTGCCACGCCGGGACTAGCCGTCTACGAGCAGTACTTC	CATPGLAVYEQYF
TRBD1	TRBJ1-2	TRBV14	many	TGTGCCAGCAGCCCCAGTATCGGGACAGGGCGGAGGGAGGATGGCTACACCTTC	CASSPSIGTGRREDGYTF
NA	TRBJ1-1	TRBV5-1	few	TGCGCCAGCAGCTTCCTACTCGGATCGGGGGGTACTGAAGCTTTCTTT	CASSFLLGSGGTEAFF
NA	TRBJ1-3	TRBV14	NA	TGTGCCAGCAGCCCTATCGGGGGGGACGTCTCTGGAAACACCATATATTTT	CASSPIGGDVSGNTIYF
TRBD1	TRBJ1-1	TRBV25-1	NA	TGTGCCAGCGGACAGGGTTACACTGAAGCTTTCTTT	CASGQGYTEAFF
TRBD2	TRBJ2-7	TRBV28	once	TGTGCCAGCAGTTCGACTAGCTCCCTCTACGAGCAGTACTTC	CASSSTSSLYEQYF
TRBD1	TRBJ2-7	TRBV18	NA	TGTGCCAGCTCACCACCAGGGGGCAAGGACGAGCAGTACTTC	CASSPPGGKDEQYF
NA	TRBJ2-5	TRBV5-1	NA	TGCGCCAGCAGCTTGGGGGGTGTCCAAGAGACCCAGTACTTC	CASSLGGVQETQYF
TRBD1	TRBJ1-1	TRBV30	few	TGTGCCTGGGGCGACAGGGTGAACACTGAAGCTTTCTTT	CAWGDRVNTEAFF
NA	TRBJ2-7	TRBV28	NA	TGTGCCAGCACCGGACCCCTCGGGGAGCAGTACTTC	CASTGPLGEQYF
TRBD1	TRBJ1-2	TRBV6-1	NA	TGTGCCAGCAGTGAAGCCTACGGACAGGCGTTCTATGGCTACACCTTC	CASSEAYGQAFYGYTF
NA	TRBJ1-2	TRBV18	NA	TGTGCCAGCTCACCAGGGCAGGTGGGGAGCGGGAGCGGCTACACCTTC	CASSPGQVGSGSGYTF
TRBD2	TRBJ2-1	TRBV7-9	NA	TGTGCCAGCAGCTGGACTAGCGGGAGGGCCAATGAGCAGTTCTTC	CASSWTSGRANEQFF
TRBD2	TRBJ2-7	TRBV2	NA	TGTGCCAGCAGAATAGCGGGAGGGCCAATGACCTACGAGCAGTACTTC	CASRIAGGPMTYEQYF
TRBD2	TRBJ2-5	TRBV5-8	NA	TGTGCCAGCAGCTTGTACCCGGGAGGCCTCAAAGAGACCCAGTACTTC	CASSLYPGGLKETQYF
TRBD2	TRBJ2-7	TRBV28	NA	TGTGCCAGCAGTTTCACTAGCGGGCTAAGGATCTCCTACGAGCAGTACTTC	CASSFTSGLRISYEQYF
TRBD2	TRBJ2-2	TRBV7-3	NA	TGTGCCAGCAGCTTACGCGGGAGAGAAACCGGGGAGCTGTTTTTT	CASSLRGRETGELFF
NA	TRBJ1-1	TRBV5-1	NA	TGCGCCAGCAGCTTGGTTCCGGAGAACACTGAAGCTTTCTTT	CASSLVPENTEAFF
TRBD2	TRBJ2-1	TRBV30	NA	TGTGCCTGGAGTGTAAGTCTGGGACTAGCGGGAGAAAGGGAGCAGTTCTTC	CAWSVSLGLAGEREQFF
NA	TRBJ1-4	TRBV11-2	NA	TGTGCCAGCAGCTTAGCCTACGGGTCTGGGTTTGGGGAAAAACTGTTTTTT	CASSLAYGSGFGEKLFF
NA	TRBJ1-1	TRBV7-2	NA	TGTGCCAGCAGTTACCAGAAGAACACTGAAGCTTTCTTT	CASSYQKNTEAFF
TRBD1	TRBJ2-1	TRBV7-9	NA	TGTGCCAGCAGCCGCCGGGACAGCAGCTCCTACAATGAGCAGTTCTTC	CASSRRDSSSYNEQFF
NA	TRBJ1-5	TRBV4-1	NA	TGCGCCAGCAGCCTCCGAGGAGCGAATAGAGATGATCAGCCCCAGCATTTT	CASSLRGANRDDQPQHF
NA	TRBJ1-5	TRBV18	NA	TGTGCCAGCTCACCACCGTTGGGGGGCGCGGGCAATCAGCCCCAGCATTTT	CASSPPLGGAGNQPQHF
NA	TRBJ1-2	TRBV28	NA	TGTGCCAGCACCCAAGCCGGTCCTAACTATGGCTACACCTTC	CASTQAGPNYGYTF
NA	TRBJ2-1	TRBV4-3	NA	TGCGCCAGCAGCCAAGATCGGACGAGACCCTTGTTCTTC	CASSQDRTRPLFF
NA	TRBJ1-4	TRBV14	NA	TGTGCCAGCAGCCATCCTACCCCCTGGGGGCCTCCTGATGAAAAACTGTTTTTT	CASSHPTPWGPPDEKLFF
TRBD1	TRBJ2-1	TRBV2	NA	TGTGCCAGCAGCCGCGGACAGGGTTATCAGGGTGAGCAGTTCTTC	CASSRGQGYQGEQFF
NA	TRBJ2-5	TRBV5-1	few	TGCGCCAGCAGCCCGGGACCCTTTGAAACCCAGTACTTC	CASSPGPFETQYF
NA	TRBJ1-4	TRBV7-9	once	TGTGCCAGCAGCTTGGCAGGGGCGGATGAAAAACTGTTTTTT	CASSLAGADEKLFF
NA	TRBJ2-5	TRBV2	NA	TGTGCCAGCAGTGAACCCCAGGGACGCCTCCTCCGAGAGACCCAGTACTTC	CASSEPQGRLLRETQYF
TRBD1	TRBJ1-5	TRBV5-4	NA	TGTGCCAGCAGCCCTGACAGGGGCAATCAGCCCCAGCATTTT	CASSPDRGNQPQHF
NA	TRBJ2-5	TRBV7-2	NA	TGTGCCAGCAGCTTAGCGCAGGGGGGAGAGACCCAGTACTTC	CASSLAQGGETQYF
TRBD1	TRBJ1-5	TRBV19	NA	TGTGCCAGTAGTAAAGGACAGGGGGGTCAGCCCCAGCATTTT	CASSKGQGGQPQHF
TRBD1	TRBJ1-6	TRBV5-1	NA	TGCGCCAGCAGCTTGGGGGACAGCGCAGATTCACCCCTCCACTTT	CASSLGDSADSPLHF
NA	TRBJ1-2	TRBV28	NA	TGTGCCAGCAGTCCCTCCGCATCCTATGGCTACACCTTC	CASSPSASYGYTF
NA	TRBJ2-7	TRBV6-5	few	TGTGCCAGCAGTTACCAATTAGGCGGCCACGAGCAGTACTTC	CASSYQLGGHEQYF
TRBD2	TRBJ2-1	TRBV28	NA	TGTGCCAGCCGCAGGCCCCCGACCGGGACTAGGAATGGTGAGCAGTTCTTC	CASRRPPTGTRNGEQFF